The 14 T cell receptor beta chains given below trace back to one sample, sequenced in a study of STAT5B mutations in CD4+ large granular lymphocyte leukemia. Generated by immunoSEQ multiplex PCR, the TCRdb table keeps only in-frame clones and is missing some. Of roughly 34,000 clones listed, less than 85% are singletons. The sample was CD4+ T cells from blood buffy coats. The receptors come from a human donor in good health.

The chain links TRBV11-2 to TRBJ2-5; tentatively, D is TRBD2 (7 bases). Trimming left V 3 bases short and J 5 bases short, with 16 bases between. CDR1 and CDR2 (germline): SGHAT, FQNNGV. The CDR3 is made up of 15 amino acids. Here the CDR3 DNA reads TGTGCCAGCAGCTTTATGAGGGGGGGAGGGGAGACCCAGTACTTC. It encodes CASSFMRGGGETQYF.

The rearrangement joins TRBV2 to TRBJ2-1; the match to TRBD1 covers 8 bases. V was clipped by 7 bases and J by 10 bases; unmatched bases: 15. Germline assignment: CDR1 SNHLY and CDR2 FYNNEI. This CDR3 has 15 amino acids. This chain's CDR3 is CASIPMAQGAGEQFF. CDR3 nucleotide sequence: TGTGCCAGCATCCCAATGGCCCAGGGGGCCGGGGAGCAGTTCTTC.

The CDR3 nucleotides read TGTGCCAGCAGCTTATTTAGAGGGTTGAACACCGGGGAGCTGTTTTTT. It encodes CASSLFRGLNTGELFF. This chain links TRBV11-2 with TRBJ2-2; a possible D gene is TRBD2 (5 bases). V was clipped by 2 bases and J by 1 base, with 11 bases between them. The CDR3 extends over 16 amino acids. Germline CDR1 reads SGHAT; CDR2 reads FQNNGV.

In its sample, this clone was seen a few times. The V gene is TRBV20-1, the J gene TRBJ1-2; unclear D gene. This CDR3 comprises 11 residues. The V end was cut by 3 bases, the J end by 8 bases, with 10 bases between. The germline V gene encodes CDR1 DFQATT and CDR2 SNEGSKA (reference sequence). In DNA, the CDR3 is TGCAGTGCTAGTATTCGTCGCGGCTACACCTTC. Translated, it gives CSASIRRGYTF.

The rearrangement links TRBV5-1 to TRBJ2-7, with TRBD2 matching 10 bases. There are 14 residues in the CDR3. Germline CDR1 reads SGHRS; CDR2 reads YFSETQ. With 2 bases clipped from V and 2 bases from J, the junction kept 1 base outside the gene matches. The CDR3 region is CASSFSGGAYEQYF. The CDR3 DNA follows: TGCGCCAGCAGCTTCAGCGGGGGGGCCTACGAGCAGTACTTC. The full variable domain, completed using reference TRBV5-1 and TRBJ2-7, is KAGVTQTPRYLIKTRGQQVTLSCSPISGHRSVSWYQQTPGQGLQFLFEYFSETQRNKGNFPGRFSGRQFSNSRSEMNVSTLELGDSALYLCASSFSGGAYEQYFGPGTRLTVT.

The chain uses TRBV9 and TRBJ1-4, with D possibly being TRBD1 (5 bases). V lost 6 bases to trimming and J lost 8 bases, with 20 bases between them. CDR1 is SGDLS and CDR2 is YYNGEE in the germline V gene. This CDR3 region has 15 residues. The CDR3 DNA sequence: TGTGCCAGCACCCAATGGGGCGGGGAGGACGAAAAACTGTTTTTT. This gives the protein CASTQWGGEDEKLFF.

The rearrangement uses TRBV27 and TRBJ2-1; the D is unclear. Germline V CDR1 and CDR2: MNHEY, SMNVEV (reference sequence). V lost 3 bases, J lost 5 bases, and 8 bases lay in between. This CDR3 is built from 13 residues. The CDR3 DNA reads as TGTGCCAGCAGTTTCCAGCGCCACAATGAGCAGTTCTTC. Its translation: CASSFQRHNEQFF.

This chain links TRBV5-8 with TRBJ1-4; no clear D. This CDR3 region has 15 residues. Germline CDR1 SGHTS, CDR2 YDEGEE. V was shortened by 4 bases and J by 5 bases, with 15 bases between the two germline ends. DNA for the CDR3: TGTGCCAGCAGCCGGTCTCTCGATGCGAATGAAAAACTGTTTTTT. Amino acids: CASSRSLDANEKLFF.

The chain links TRBV2 to TRBJ2-1, with 10 bases identical to TRBD1. The CDR3 is 15 amino acids. Looked up from germline, CDR1 is SNHLY and CDR2 is FYNNEI. Trimming cost V 6 bases and J 4 bases; bases outside gene matches: 6. In DNA, the CDR3 is TGTGCCAGCAGCCCAGACAGGGGGCTTTACAATGAGCAGTTCTTC. It yields the protein CASSPDRGLYNEQFF.

The chain combines TRBV19 with TRBJ2-7, with a weak D call TRBD1 (6 bases). Looked up from germline, CDR1 is LNHDA and CDR2 is SQIVND (reference sequence). Trimming took off 4 bases at V and 0 bases at J, with 13 bases between the two ends. The CDR3 spans 15 residues. The CDR3 is CASSTWDTNSYEQYF. CDR3 DNA sequence: TGTGCCAGTAGTACCTGGGACACTAACTCCTACGAGCAGTACTTC.

The chain employs TRBV7-3 and TRBJ2-5; 12 bases match TRBD2. With 3 bases clipped from V and 5 bases from J, the junction kept 7 bases outside the gene matches. Per the germline V gene, CDR1 is SGHTA and CDR2 is FQGTGA. CDR3 length: 16 residues. DNA of the CDR3: TGTGCCAGCAGCTTGCTAGCGGGGGGGCAGGGGGAGACCCAGTACTTC. Protein: CASSLLAGGQGETQYF. Based on the CDR3 plus reference TRBV7-3 and TRBJ2-5, the full variable domain is GAGVSQTPSNKVTEKGKYVELRCDPISGHTALYWYRQSLGQGPEFLIYFQGTGAADDSGLPNDRFFAVRPEGSVSTLKIQRTERGDSAVYLCASSLLAGGQGETQYFGPGTRLLVL.

The chain carries TRBV5-1 and TRBJ1-1; the D gene is possibly TRBD1 (6 bases). The V gene's germline CDR1 is SGHRS and CDR2 YFSETQ. The CDR3 totals 17 residues. V dropped 3 bases and J dropped 0 bases, with 18 bases sitting between them. CDR3 nucleotide sequence: TGCGCCAGCAGCTGGGACTACCGGGGGGGCATGAACACTGAAGCTTTCTTT. Amino acid sequence: CASSWDYRGGMNTEAFF.

The chain couples TRBV10-3 to TRBJ1-4, with D tentatively TRBD1 (5 bases). The germline V gene has CDR1 ENHRY and CDR2 SYGVKD. CDR3 length: 16 residues. V was cut by 3 bases and J by 4 bases, with 15 bases left in between. The CDR3, as DNA: TGTGCCATCAGTGACCTTGAGGGGTCTGGTAATGAAAAACTGTTTTTT. It translates to CAISDLEGSGNEKLFF.

This sequence joins TRBV7-6 and TRBJ2-7; TRBD2 matches at 8 bases. Germline V gene lookup returns CDR1 SGHVS and CDR2 FNYEAQ. Losses at the gene ends were 5 bases for V and 3 bases for J; bases not matched to a gene: 15. The CDR3 extends over 17 amino acids. The DNA for the CDR3 is TGTGCCAGCAGCCCGGGGCTAGGGCGGGGGGCGATCTACGAGCAGTACTTC. Residues: CASSPGLGRGAIYEQYF.